This T cell receptor (beta chain) was obtained from a study of shared clonotypes between healthy human individuals (dated by TCRdb to the early 2020s). Regarding the research as a whole: The cohort included three men and a couple of women between 18 and 49 years of age. To increase sequencing depth and limit assay-specific biases, different laboratories used diverse techniques to prepare libraries and sequence TCR repertoires. Per donor, leukapheresis produced somewhere between about 0.85 and 8.9 billion PBMCs. To estimate repertoire size and how much clonotype sharing occurs between individuals, the study deeply sequenced the blood TCR repertoires of several healthy adults. For each donor, three plates each were used for CD4 naive and CD4 memory, two plates were used for CD8 naive, and one plate was used for CD8 memory.

Using the deep immunoSEQ assay, multiplex PCR amplified TCR CDR3 regions from genomic DNA. Extracted genomic DNA from each cell subset was distributed evenly across all wells of several immunoSEQ 96-well plates, and each plate was treated as a replicate. For sorted subsets, about 220 ng of genomic DNA, equivalent to around 29,000 T cell genomes, went into each replicate PCR. The purified libraries were quantified using a Qubit 3.0 fluorometer, sized with a Bioanalyzer 2100, and then quantified again using the KAPA Library Quantification kit. Every immunoSEQ 96-well plate was sequenced on a dedicated single-read 150-cycle Illumina NextSeq 550 flow cell. The study's own analysis went as follows. Because the immunoSEQ output included only junctional sequences and no quality scores, the filtering could not be the same as the filtering used for full-length reads. To assign V/J genes and CDR3, sequences were annotated against IMGT germline references using PyIR, a Python wrapper for IgBLAST v1.9. Reads were filtered out if the reads had weak V/J assignments (E-value above 1e-6), no CDR3, stop codons, out-of-frame junctions, or ambiguous translated residues. V3J clonotypes were defined as sequences sharing the same inferred V gene, J gene, and CDR3 amino acid sequence. To compute the percentage overlap between repertoires, the number of shared unique clonotypes was divided by the size of the smaller repertoire. RTK rarefaction, the Chao1 estimator, and Recon v2.1 estimates of unobserved clonotypes were used to assess repertoire richness. For all TCRbeta clonotypes obtained by the gDNA method from four donors, generation probabilities were computed with OLGA. Drawn from immuneACCESS, this table holds only the in-frame rearrangements with V and J called that TCRdb kept. Clones are partly lost; checked studies trace under half to an unresolved V gene and leave the rest unexplained. That table gives V, J and clone size, and the DNA gave D and trimming. Across this sample there are about 600,000 clones, with roughly 97% seen only once. Together, the top ten hold about 0.06% of the sample.

Of note for this clone: The antigen it recognizes is unknown. Base qualities are not recorded, but no much larger clone differs from it by a single base.

The donors were healthy, HIV-negative adults with no recently reported acute infections or vaccinations. Only Caucasian adults living in Nashville, Tennessee, USA were represented among the donors. Magnetic negative selection was used to enrich CD4+ T cells, after which naive cells were positively selected on CD45RA and the negative fraction became the memory subset. Blood was collected by leukapheresis, and PBMCs were isolated by Ficoll-Histopaque density gradient centrifugation and then cryopreserved in liquid nitrogen vapor phase. Purity and quantity of every magnetically sorted T cell population were checked by analytical flow cytometry. Genomic DNA was isolated from each sorted fraction and quantified by UV absorbance on a Nanodrop 2000c. The paper's findings and limits, for the study overall: Only blood was sampled, and tissue TCR repertoires likely differ from those in blood. Because the study included a small number of donors, the genetic and exposure-history diversity represented was limited. Clonotypes shared by all four sorted-subset donors showed higher generation probabilities than non-shared clonotypes. Incomplete sequencing was indicated by rarefaction of sorted-subset datasets, despite the large sequencing depth. Across four donors, roughly 5.4% of naive CD4, roughly 3.4% of naive CD8, around 2.5% of memory CD4, and 0.3% to 0.45% of memory CD8 clonotypes were shared. Pairwise subsampling indicated that sequencing depth was expected to affect the degree of clonotype sharing among donors. Estimated clonotype richness was generally larger for naive than for memory subsets.

The source material was naive CD4+ T cells sorted from blood. The cell subset or site label for this specimen denotes: CD45RA+ positively selected. This clonotype was obtained from a woman in her 30s in good health.

Here the CDR3 is given as CSAQAAGTSGSYSYNEQFF. Here is the DNA: TGCAGCGCTCAAGCAGCCGGGACTAGCGGGAGTTATTCCTACAATGAGCAGTTCTTC. Recombination linked TRBV29-1 to TRBJ2-1; TRBD2 aligns with 14 central bases. The CDR3, from cysteine to phenylalanine, totals 19 residues. The read is trimmed to its CDR3 DNA, 57 bases read in frame from base 1. The V end gives up 7 bases and the J end 1 base, leaving 15 bases in the junction not matched to a gene. CDR1 and CDR2 are drawn from the germline V gene: SQVTM, ANQGSEA.